The 24 T cell receptor beta chains below were found in one sample sequenced in a study of beta chain features in type 1 diabetes. No antigen is known for these receptors. Expressed TCRB transcripts were sequenced, since all the RNA that had been isolated was reverse transcribed. The protocol was immunoSEQ multiplex PCR, while the TCRdb copy is restricted to in-frame clones and leaves out a portion. The table records a few hundred thousand clones, about 12% of them present only once. General observations from the study: Among all four CD4+ subsets, Type 1 diabetes patients had TCRB CDR3s that were moderately but significantly shorter.

The specimen sequenced was naive CD4+ T cells from blood. These receptors were collected from a woman between 18 and 29 years old with type 1 diabetes.

The sample holds a few counts of this clone. The chain has TRBV4-3 and TRBJ2-5; TRBD1 aligns across 10 bases. The CDR3 sequence is 16 residues long. V dropped 2 bases and J dropped 2; count of bases not matched to a gene: 5. Germline CDR1 reads LGHNA; CDR2 reads YSLEER. CDR3 in DNA: TGCGCCAGCAGCCAACGATGGACAGGGGGTCAAGAGACCCAGTACTTC. Its translation: CASSQRWTGGQETQYF.

This chain connects TRBV5-6 to TRBJ1-2; the D gene is possibly TRBD1 (6 bases). The V gene's germline CDR1 is SGHDT and CDR2 YYEEEE. The ends were cut back, 4 bases at V and 0 bases at J, with 16 bases in the middle. This CDR3 contains 16 residues. The CDR3 region has the DNA TGTGCCAGCAGCAGAGAGGACAGAGTTCCTAACTATGGCTACACCTTC. The encoded protein is CASSREDRVPNYGYTF.

In this sample, this clone turned up a few times. J is TRBJ2-7 and V is TRBV2, with a possible D match to TRBD2 (5 bases). Per germline, CDR1 SNHLY and CDR2 FYNNEI. Trimming removed 6 bases from V and 1 base from J, with 10 bases in between. This CDR3 is built from 13 residues. Here the CDR3 reads CASSKQRSYEQYF. The DNA for the CDR3 is TGTGCCAGCAGCAAACAGCGGTCCTACGAGCAGTACTTC.

The rearrangement joins TRBV6-6 to TRBJ1-6; tentative D call: TRBD1 (6 bases). Germline V gives CDR1 MNHNY, CDR2 SVGAGI (reference sequence). V was shortened by 6 bases and J by 13 bases, with 13 bases between the two germline ends. CDR3 length: 12 amino acids. CDR3 residues: CASRPQGSPLHF. DNA for the CDR3: TGTGCCAGCAGGCCTCAGGGGAGTCCCCTCCACTTT.

This clone was observed a few times. V gene TRBV7-7 combines with J gene TRBJ2-1, with 7 bases fitting TRBD2. Trimming cost V 5 bases and J 7 bases; bases outside gene matches: 8. Germline V lookup: CDR1 SSHAT, CDR2 FNYEAQ (reference sequence). The CDR3 runs 14 residues. CDR3 sequence (DNA): TGTGCCAGCAGCCCAGGGACTACCAGGAATGAGCAGTTCTTC. The encoded protein is CASSPGTTRNEQFF. Full variable domain (rest looked up from reference TRBV7-7 and TRBJ2-1): GAGVSQSPRYKVTKRGQDVTLRCDPISSHATLYWYQQALGQGPEFLTYFNYEAQPDKSGLPSDRFSAERPEGSISTLTIQRTEQRDSAMYRCASSPGTTRNEQFFGPGTRLTVL.

There are a few counts of this clone. This chain links TRBV28 with TRBJ2-2, with 8 bases lining up with TRBD1. The ends lost 5 bases at V and 4 bases at J; junction bases unmatched: 9. From germline, CDR1 is MDHEN and CDR2 SYDVKM. This CDR3 contains 16 residues. DNA for the CDR3: TGTGCCAGCAGTCTTGATGCAGGGGGCTTCACCGGGGAGCTGTTTTTT. Protein product: CASSLDAGGFTGELFF.

The CDR3 is CASSYNAGGLAYEQYF. The CDR3 DNA reads as TGTGCCAGCAGTTACAATGCGGGAGGCCTCGCCTACGAGCAGTACTTC. This sequence joins TRBV6-6 and TRBJ2-7, with 8 bases matching TRBD2. The trim removed 2 bases at V and 2 bases at J, leaving 8 bases unmatched. This CDR3 comprises 16 residues. The germline V gene has CDR1 MNHNY and CDR2 SVGAGI (reference sequence).

CDR3 sequence (DNA): TGTGCCAGCAGCCACGGGACTAGCGAGGGGGGTACGCAGTATTTT. Translating gives CASSHGTSEGGTQYF. V and J are TRBV14 and TRBJ2-3, with 10 bases that match TRBD2. Trimming took 3 bases from V and 8 from J; bases not matched to a gene: 8. From germline, CDR1 is SGHDN and CDR2 FVKESK. The CDR3 sequence is 15 residues long.

This clone was detected only a few times. The CDR3 region is CASSPRDSGIQYF. CDR3 bases: TGTGCCAGCAGCCCACGGGACAGTGGCATTCAGTACTTC. The rearrangement links TRBV7-9 to TRBJ2-4, with 7 nucleotides matching TRBD1. Germline CDR1 is SEHNR and CDR2 is FQNEAQ (reference sequence). This CDR3 contains 13 residues. The V and J ends lost 5 bases and 9 bases, in that order; junction bases with no gene match: 7.

The chain couples TRBV7-6 to TRBJ1-2, with D perhaps TRBD1 (5 bases). CDR3 size: 15 residues. V lost 5 bases to trimming and J lost 5 bases, with 18 bases between them. Germline V gene sequence: CDR1 SGHVS, CDR2 FNYEAQ. The CDR3 loop reads CASSPDLDTVYGYTF. In DNA form, the CDR3 reads TGTGCCAGCAGCCCCGACTTGGACACCGTATATGGCTACACCTTC.

This clone was counted a few times. The CDR3: CASKTGALTEAFF. As DNA, the CDR3 is TGTGCCAGCAAGACAGGGGCTCTCACTGAAGCTTTCTTT. The chain has TRBV5-4 and TRBJ1-1; 8 bases agree with TRBD1. Germline loops: CDR1 SGHNT, CDR2 YYREEE (reference sequence). V lost 6 bases to trimming and J lost 4 bases; unmatched junction nucleotides: 5. The CDR3 spans 13 residues.

The gene calls are TRBV6-5 and TRBJ2-1, with TRBD2 matching 7 bases. V gave up 7 bases and J gave up 6 bases; unmatched junction bases: 12. In germline, CDR1 is MNHEY, CDR2 SVGAGI. The CDR3 contains 15 residues. CDR3 sequence: CASTKRLAAPNEQFF. Written as DNA, the CDR3 is TGTGCCAGCACTAAGCGGCTAGCGGCCCCCAATGAGCAGTTCTTC.

This sequence joins TRBV7-2 and TRBJ1-3; TRBD1 agrees at 7 bases. The CDR3 is made up of 16 amino acids. V shed 3 bases, J shed 0 bases, and the junction held 5 bases outside the gene matches. CDR1 is SGHTA and CDR2 is FQGNSA in the germline V gene. The CDR3 protein is CASSFVWTGSGNTIYF. Written as DNA, the CDR3 is TGTGCCAGCAGCTTCGTATGGACAGGCTCTGGAAACACCATATATTTT.

This clone was counted only a few times. The V and J genes are TRBV5-6 and TRBJ2-6; D is uncertain. Germline V lookup: CDR1 SGHDT, CDR2 YYEEEE. V was trimmed by 3 bases and J by 2 bases, leaving 12 bases between them. The CDR3 has 16 amino acids. The CDR3, as DNA: TGTGCCAGCAGCTACGGGTTTCACGCTGGGGCCAACGTCCTGACTTTC. Amino acid sequence: CASSYGFHAGANVLTF. The full variable domain, its missing parts supplied by reference TRBV5-6 and TRBJ2-6, is DAGVTQSPTHLIKTRGQQVTLRCSPKSGHDTVSWYQQALGQGPQFIFQYYEEEERQRGNFPDRFSGHQFPNYSSELNVNALLLGDSALYLCASSYGFHAGANVLTFGAGSRLTVL.

The rearrangement uses TRBV30 and TRBJ1-2, with D perhaps TRBD1 (6 bases). Trimming removed 5 bases at V and 4 bases at J, with 14 bases between. Germline CDR1 is GTSNPN and CDR2 is SVGIG (reference sequence). CDR3 size: 13 residues. The CDR3: CAWDRSDPYGYTF. In nucleotides, the CDR3 is TGTGCCTGGGACAGGTCGGACCCCTATGGCTACACCTTC.

V gene TRBV19 combines with J gene TRBJ2-1; D uncertain. Germline CDR1 LNHDA, CDR2 SQIVND (reference sequence). CDR3 length: 13 residues. Trimming pared 6 bases from V and 5 bases from J, leaving 11 bases between. The CDR3 sequence is CASRRMSDNEQFF. Here the CDR3 DNA reads TGTGCCAGTAGGAGGATGAGTGACAATGAGCAGTTCTTC.

V and J are TRBV2 and TRBJ1-5, with 8 bases that match TRBD1. The trim removed 6 bases at V and 2 bases at J, leaving 0 bases unmatched. CDR3 size: 13 residues. CDR1 SNHLY and CDR2 FYNNEI come from the germline V gene. This CDR3 reads CASRGQGNQPQHF. The CDR3 DNA follows: TGTGCCAGCAGGGGACAGGGCAATCAGCCCCAGCATTTT.

The V gene is TRBV4-1, the J gene TRBJ2-7; 11 bases fit TRBD2. The germline gives CDR1 MGHRA, CDR2 YSYEKL. J was trimmed by 0 bases and V by 4 bases; bases with no gene match: 14. The CDR3 length is 19 residues. DNA for the CDR3: TGCGCCAGCAGCCCGGGTCGGCTAGCGGGAGGCCCAACCTCCTACGAGCAGTACTTC. This sequence encodes CASSPGRLAGGPTSYEQYF.

This chain connects TRBV7-8 to TRBJ1-5, with D possibly being TRBD1 (6 bases). The germline V gene has CDR1 SGHVS and CDR2 FQNEAQ. With 7 bases removed from V and 3 bases from J, the gap between germline ends came to 19 bases. The CDR3 consists of 16 residues. The CDR3 spells CASTSVTGSYNQPQHF. The CDR3 coding sequence is TGTGCCAGCACCAGTGTAACAGGGAGCTACAATCAGCCCCAGCATTTT.

The rearrangement uses TRBV29-1 and TRBJ2-3, with a possible D match to TRBD2 (5 bases). Germline values: CDR1 SQVTM, CDR2 ANQGSEA. Trimming shortened V by 3 bases and J by 2 bases, and 12 bases separated the two germline ends. CDR3 length: 14 amino acids. The CDR3 reads CSVDPGLFTDTQYF. The CDR3 DNA follows: TGCAGCGTTGATCCCGGACTCTTCACAGATACGCAGTATTTT.

The rearrangement uses TRBV5-6 and TRBJ2-1, with D possibly TRBD2 on 5 matching bases. Germline V gives CDR1 SGHDT, CDR2 YYEEEE. V lost 0 bases and J lost 3, with 10 bases in between. This CDR3 spans 15 amino acids. This chain's CDR3 is CASSLAEGNYNEQFF. CDR3 DNA sequence: TGTGCCAGCAGCTTGGCCGAGGGTAACTACAATGAGCAGTTCTTC.

In its sample, this clone was seen a few times. This chain uses TRBV30 with TRBJ1-2, with no clear D. V was shortened by 3 bases and J by 6 bases, with 8 bases between the two germline ends. The CDR3 has 11 amino acids. The germline gives CDR1 GTSNPN, CDR2 SVGIG (reference sequence). The CDR3 coding sequence is TGTGCCTGGAGCCGGGGTGATGGCTACACCTTC. Protein sequence: CAWSRGDGYTF.

The CDR3 sequence is CASSRPGGTQYF. DNA of the CDR3: TGCGCCAGCAGCCGACCCGGGGGTACGCAGTATTTT. V is TRBV4-3 and J is TRBJ2-3; the D gene is possibly TRBD2 (6 bases). The germline V and J ends were trimmed by 4 bases and 8 bases, with 10 bases remaining between them. In germline, CDR1 is LGHNA, CDR2 YSLEER. CDR3 length: 12 amino acids.

This clone was seen only a few times. The chain couples TRBV14 to TRBJ2-1; 7 bases agree with TRBD1. This CDR3 region has 15 residues. Germline-derived CDR1 and CDR2 are SGHDN and FVKESK. The trim removed 0 bases at V and 3 bases at J, leaving 2 bases unmatched. The CDR3 sequence: CASSQEDRFYNEQFF. CDR3 bases: TGTGCCAGCAGCCAAGAGGACAGGTTCTACAATGAGCAGTTCTTC. The variable domain in full, completed from reference TRBV14 and TRBJ2-1, reads EAGVTQFPSHSVIEKGQTVTLRCDPISGHDNLYWYRRVMGKEIKFLLHFVKESKQDESGMPNNRFLAERTGGTYSTLKVQPAELEDSGVYFCASSQEDRFYNEQFFGPGTRLTVL.